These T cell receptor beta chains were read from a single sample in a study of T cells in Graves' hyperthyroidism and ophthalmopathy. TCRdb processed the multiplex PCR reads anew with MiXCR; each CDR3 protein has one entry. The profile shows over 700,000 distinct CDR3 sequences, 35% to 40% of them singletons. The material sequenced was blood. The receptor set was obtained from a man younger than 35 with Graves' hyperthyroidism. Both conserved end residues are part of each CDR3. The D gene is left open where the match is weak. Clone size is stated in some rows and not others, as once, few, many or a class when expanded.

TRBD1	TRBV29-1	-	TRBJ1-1	TGCAGCGTCTTGACAGGGGCTGAAGCTTTCTTT	CSVLTGAEAFF
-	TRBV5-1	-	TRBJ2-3	TGCGCCAGCAGGGGGTTCACAGATACGCAGTATTTT	CASRGFTDTQYF
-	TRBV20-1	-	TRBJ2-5	TGCAGCGTAGGCGGAAGCCTCGAGACCCAGTACTTC	CSVGGSLETQYF
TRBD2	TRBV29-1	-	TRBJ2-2	TGCAGCGTTGCGGGAGCGGGGGGGCTTGTCGGGGAGCTGTTTTTT	CSVAGAGGLVGELFF
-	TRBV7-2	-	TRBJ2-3	TGTGCCAGCAGCTTAGGGGGAGACAGCACAGATACGCAGTATTTT	CASSLGGDSTDTQYF
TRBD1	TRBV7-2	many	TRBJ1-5	TGTGCCAGCAGCTTCCGACAGGGTGATCAGCCCCAGCATTTT	CASSFRQGDQPQHF
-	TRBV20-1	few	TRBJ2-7	TGCAGTGCTAGAGACAACATCTACGAGCAGTACTTC	CSARDNIYEQYF
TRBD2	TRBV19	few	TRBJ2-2	TGTGCCAGTAGTTCAGCGCCTAGCGGGCGTCGTGGGGAGCTGTTTTTT	CASSSAPSGRRGELFF
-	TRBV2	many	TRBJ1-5	TGTGCCAGCAGTGAGCGGGCACAGCCCCAGCATTTT	CASSERAQPQHF
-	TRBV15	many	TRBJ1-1	TGTGCCACCAGCTGGGGGAACACTGAAGCTTTCTTT	CATSWGNTEAFF
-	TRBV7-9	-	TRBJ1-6	TGTGCCAGCAGCTTCGGGTCACCTCTAAGATCCCTCCACTTT	CASSFGSPLRSLHF
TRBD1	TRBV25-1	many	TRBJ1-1	TGTGCCAGCAGCGCAGGGGGGCTGAACACTGAAGCTTTCTTT	CASSAGGLNTEAFF
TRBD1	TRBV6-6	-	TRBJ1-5	TGTGCCAGCCAGGACAGGGGGATTCAGCCCCAGCATTTT	CASQDRGIQPQHF
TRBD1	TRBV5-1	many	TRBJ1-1	TGCGCCAGCAGCTCCCAGGGGGTGGACACTGAAGCTTTCTTT	CASSSQGVDTEAFF
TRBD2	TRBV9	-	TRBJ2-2	TGTGCCAGCAGCGTAGCGGGAGGTGCGACAACCGGGGAGCTGTTTTTT	CASSVAGGATTGELFF
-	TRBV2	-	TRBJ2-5	TGTGCCATCAAGGCCGGGAGAGGGGCGGACCAAGAGACCCAGTACTTC	CAIKAGRGADQETQYF
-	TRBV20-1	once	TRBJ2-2	TGCAGTGCTAGAGATCAGATTGCGGTCGGGGAGCTGTTTTTT	CSARDQIAVGELFF
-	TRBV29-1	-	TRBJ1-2	TGCAGCTTAGAAAACGGCCTCTATGGCTACACCTTC	CSLENGLYGYTF
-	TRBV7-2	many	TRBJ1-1	TGTGCCAGCAGCTTTCGGAAGAAGGTTGCTGAAGCTTTCTTT	CASSFRKKVAEAFF
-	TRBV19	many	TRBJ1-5	TGTGCCAGTAGTGTTCAGGGCTTTAGCAATCAGCCCCAGCATTTT	CASSVQGFSNQPQHF
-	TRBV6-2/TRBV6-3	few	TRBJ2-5	TGTGCCAGCAGTTACGAGGGCTACCTAGAGACCCAGTACTTC	CASSYEGYLETQYF
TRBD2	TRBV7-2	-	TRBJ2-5	TGTGCCGGCCTAGCGGGGACAGAGACCCAGTACTTC	CAGLAGTETQYF
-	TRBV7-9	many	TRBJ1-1	TGTGCCAGCAGCTTAGAGAGCGGCATGAACACTGAAGCTTTCTTT	CASSLESGMNTEAFF
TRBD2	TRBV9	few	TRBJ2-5	TGTGCCAGCAGCGTTAGCGGGAGGTGGGGAGAGACCCAGTACTTC	CASSVSGRWGETQYF
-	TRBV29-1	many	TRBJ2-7	TGCAGCGTTGAAGATCGGCCAGGGTCCTACGAGCAGTACTTC	CSVEDRPGSYEQYF
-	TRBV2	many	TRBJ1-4	TGTGCCAGCACAGGGTCATCAACTAATGAAAAACTGTTTTTT	CASTGSSTNEKLFF
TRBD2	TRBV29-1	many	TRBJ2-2	TGCAGCGTTTCTCCTAGCGGGAACACCGGGGAGCTGTTTTTT	CSVSPSGNTGELFF
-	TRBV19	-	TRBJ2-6	TGTGCCAGTAGGACCCGAGCAGGGAACACTGAAGCTTTC	CASRTRAGNTEAF
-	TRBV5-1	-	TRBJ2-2	TGCGCCAGCAGCCAAGACCTAGGGCACACCGGGGAGCTGTTTTTT	CASSQDLGHTGELFF
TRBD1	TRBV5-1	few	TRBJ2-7	TGCGCCAGCAGCACCGACAGGGTACGGGACGAGCAGTACTTC	CASSTDRVRDEQYF
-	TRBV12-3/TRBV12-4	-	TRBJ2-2	TGTGCCAGCACGCCAGGGATGAACACCGGGGAGCTGTTTTTT	CASTPGMNTGELFF
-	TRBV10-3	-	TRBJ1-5	TGTGCCAGCAGTCCCTTGTTAACGGGGCGGAATCAGCCCCAGCATTTT	CASSPLLTGRNQPQHF
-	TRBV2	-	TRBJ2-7	TGTGCCAGCAGTACGGACGGGGGACTTCGTCTCCTCTACGAGCAGTACTTC	CASSTDGGLRLLYEQYF
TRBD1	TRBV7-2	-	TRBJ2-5	TGTGCCAGCTCACGTTCTACAGGGGGCCTAGAGACCCAGTACTTC	CASSRSTGGLETQYF
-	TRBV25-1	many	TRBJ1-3	TGTGCCAGCAGTGCCCCATATTTTGATGGCGGCCGGAAGGCATCTGGAAACACCATATATTTT	CASSAPYFDGGRKASGNTIYF
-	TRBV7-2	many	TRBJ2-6	TGTGCCAGCAGCTTAGCAGGCTCTGGGGCCAACGTCCTGACTTTC	CASSLAGSGANVLTF
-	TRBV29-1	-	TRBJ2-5	TGCAGCGTTGAGGAGGGCCCGGAGACCCAGTACTTC	CSVEEGPETQYF
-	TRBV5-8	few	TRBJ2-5	TGTGCCAGCAGCACCGTAGGGGGGAGGCAGACCCAGTACTTC	CASSTVGGRQTQYF
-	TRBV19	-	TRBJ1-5	TGTGCCAGCAGTGACAGCAGGGCGAATCAGCCCCAGCATTTT	CASSDSRANQPQHF